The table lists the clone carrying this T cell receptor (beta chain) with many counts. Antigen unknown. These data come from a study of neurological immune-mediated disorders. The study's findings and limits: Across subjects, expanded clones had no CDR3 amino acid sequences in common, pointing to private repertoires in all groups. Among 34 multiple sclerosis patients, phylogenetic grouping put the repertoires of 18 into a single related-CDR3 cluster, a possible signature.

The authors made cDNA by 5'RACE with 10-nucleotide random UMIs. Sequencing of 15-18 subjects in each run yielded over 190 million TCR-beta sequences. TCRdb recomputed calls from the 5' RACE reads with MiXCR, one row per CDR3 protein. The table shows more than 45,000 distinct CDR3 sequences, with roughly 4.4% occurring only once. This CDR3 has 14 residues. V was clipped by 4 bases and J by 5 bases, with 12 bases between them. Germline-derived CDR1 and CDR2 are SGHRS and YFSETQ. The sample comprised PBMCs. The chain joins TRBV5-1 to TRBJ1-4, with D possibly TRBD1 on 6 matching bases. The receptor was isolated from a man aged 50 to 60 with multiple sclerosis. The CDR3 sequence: CASSQTGTNEKLFF. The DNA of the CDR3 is TGCGCCAGCAGCCAAACAGGGACGAATGAAAAACTGTTTTTT.